This TCR beta chain came from a study of yellow fever vaccine responses in identical twins. Broader study findings: Vaccine-induced T cell responses in twins were reportedly observed to appear partly convergent, partly personalized.

About this clonotype itself: Its antigen remains unknown.

One entry per CDR3 protein results from TCRdb running MiXCR on the RT-PCR reads. Of about 20,000 distinct CDR3 sequences in the sample, roughly 78% were seen once. Germline loops: CDR1 SNHLY, CDR2 FYNNEI. The CDR3 is 15 residues long. The V and J ends lost 5 bases and 4 bases respectively, with 16 bases between them. The rearrangement links TRBV2 to TRBJ2-3; no reliable D call. The specimen comprised T cells from blood (PBMCs), unsorted or a sorted subset (not recorded which), sampled before or after yellow fever vaccination (not recorded which). The sequence derives from a woman in her late teens or twenties who received the yellow fever vaccine. Here the CDR3 DNA reads TGTGCCAGCAGTCCGAGGCACCAGCGCGCAGATACGCAGTATTTT. Its translation: CASSPRHQRADTQYF. The full variable domain, in which reference TRBV2 and TRBJ2-3 provide the parts outside the CDR3, is EPEVTQTPSHQVTQMGQEVILRCVPISNHLYFYWYRQILGQKVEFLVSFYNNEISEKSEIFDDQFSVERPDGSNFTLKIRSTKLEDSAMYFCASSPRHQRADTQYFGPGTRLTVL.